Listed below are T cell receptor beta chains from one sample, sequenced in a study of shared clonotypes between healthy human individuals. Sequenced by immunoSEQ multiplex PCR; TCRdb stores in-frame clones only, minus some. Of roughly 850,000 clones listed, 96% are singletons. The sample taken for sequencing was naive CD8+ T cells sorted from blood. These receptors originate from a man aged 25 to 40 in good health. The CDR3 runs from the conserved cysteine through the conserved F or W. Fields, in order: D gene, clone size, J gene, V gene, CDR3 DNA, CDR3 protein. D genes are given only for firm matches. Size values are once, few and many counts, or a class for expanded clones, and some rows have none.

TRBD2	-	TRBJ2-1	TRBV7-6	TGTGCCAGCAGCTTAGAGCTAGCGGGAGCCAATGAGCAGTTCTTC	CASSLELAGANEQFF
TRBD1	-	TRBJ2-2	TRBV5-1	TGCGCCAGCAGCTTTGAGGGGGCGACCGGGGAGCTGTTTTTT	CASSFEGATGELFF
-	-	TRBJ1-4	TRBV5-1	TGCGCCAGCAGCTTGGTGTCGGGGGTTAATGAAAAACTGTTTTTT	CASSLVSGVNEKLFF
-	-	TRBJ1-3	TRBV29-1	TGCAGCGTTGCTCTGACTGGAAACACCATATATTTT	CSVALTGNTIYF
TRBD1	-	TRBJ1-1	TRBV2	TGTGCCAGCAGGGAAGGACAGGGCAACACTGAAGCTTTCTTT	CASREGQGNTEAFF
TRBD2	once	TRBJ2-3	TRBV7-9	TGTGCCAGCAGCTTAGCGCTAGCGGGAGAGGCAGATACGCAGTATTTT	CASSLALAGEADTQYF
-	-	TRBJ2-1	TRBV7-9	TGTGCCAGCAGCCCTGGACAGTGGCGGGCCTCGCAGTTCTTC	CASSPGQWRASQFF
TRBD1	-	TRBJ1-2	TRBV4-3	TGCGCCAGCAGCCAAGATACAGGGGGCGCCGGTTATGGCTACACCTTC	CASSQDTGGAGYGYTF
-	-	TRBJ2-2	TRBV29-1	TGCAGCATTGTTGACGACACCGGGGAGCTGTTTTTT	CSIVDDTGELFF
-	-	TRBJ2-5	TRBV7-8	TGTGCCAGCAGCTTACCCTCCAAGACGGGGGCCCGGGAGACCCAGTACTTC	CASSLPSKTGARETQYF
TRBD1	once	TRBJ2-2	TRBV6-5	TGTGCCAGCAGTGGGACAGGGAATACCGGGGAGCTGTTTTTT	CASSGTGNTGELFF
TRBD1	-	TRBJ1-4	TRBV14	TGTGCCAGCAGCCAAGATTCCGGGACAGCGCTTGCAACTAATGAAAAACTGTTTTTT	CASSQDSGTALATNEKLFF
TRBD2	-	TRBJ2-5	TRBV4-1	TGCGCCAGCAGCCAAGATCCAGCGGGAGTCTTCGAGACCCAGTACTTC	CASSQDPAGVFETQYF
TRBD2	-	TRBJ2-7	TRBV7-9	TGTGCCAGCAGCTCCAATATAGCGGGGGCCACCTACGAGCAGTACTTC	CASSSNIAGATYEQYF
TRBD2	-	TRBJ2-1	TRBV7-9	TGTGCCAGCAGCCCCACTAGCGGGATTTTATTGAATGAGCAGTTCTTC	CASSPTSGILLNEQFF
TRBD2	-	TRBJ2-7	TRBV6-1	TGTGCCAGCAAGAAAATGTCAGCGGGGGAGCAGTACTTC	CASKKMSAGEQYF